This T cell receptor (beta chain) comes out of a study of spatial heterogeneity in lung cancer. Study-level background: Sequence detection consistently recorded a greater number of beta-chain than alpha-chain sequences. Study-wide results and limits: Ubiquitous expanded tumor TCRs were observed in blood more at resection than follow-up.

Single TCR cDNA molecules each had their own unique molecular identifier. TCRdb reanalysed the 5' RACE reads using MiXCR and keeps one entry per CDR3 protein. The repertoire holds 35,000 to 55,000 distinct CDR3 sequences, with approximately 7% as singletons. Per the germline V gene, CDR1 is ENHRY and CDR2 is SYGVKD. The CDR3 extends over 14 amino acids. The V gene lost 4 bases and the J gene lost 4 bases, with 14 bases spanning the gap. Specified time point: sample taken at primary tumor resection. TCRs were sequenced from unsorted whole RNA of tumor, nontumor lung or PBMC. The donors, fewer than 95 patients with untreated early-stage non-small cell lung cancer, provided the samples. A word on this clonotype: No antigen is known for it.

This clonotype was obtained from a female donor with early-stage non-small cell lung cancer. This specimen consisted of PBMCs, obtained at surgery. V is TRBV10-3 and J is TRBJ2-7; tentatively, D is TRBD2 (7 bases). The CDR3 is CAISVWGGQYEQYF. For the CDR3, the DNA is TGTGCCATCAGTGTTTGGGGGGGCCAGTACGAGCAGTACTTC.